The 8 T cell receptor beta chains reported below all come from one sample, sequenced in a study of CD8 T cells in Susac syndrome. Reverse transcription used 0.5 to 1 ug RNA and random hexamers. TCRdb itself ran the immunoSEQ multiplex PCR reads through MiXCR, one entry per CDR3 protein. The data hold around 170,000 distinct CDR3 sequences, with more than 90% observed a single time. Sequenced input: CD4+ T cells from PBMCs. Source of these receptors: a human donor with Susac syndrome.

V usage is TRBV19 and J usage is TRBJ2-7; D is unclear. CDR3 size: 13 residues. The ends were cut back, 3 bases at V and 3 bases at J, with 9 bases in the middle. Germline-derived CDR1 and CDR2 are LNHDA and SQIVND (reference sequence). Here the CDR3 DNA reads TGTGCCAGTAGTATCCGAGACGGCTACGAGCAGTACTTC. Protein: CASSIRDGYEQYF.

The rearrangement links TRBV6-1 to TRBJ2-3; 10 bases fit TRBD2. Losses at the gene ends were 6 bases for V and 1 base for J; bases not matched to a gene: 4. The CDR3 is made up of 15 amino acids. Germline V gene lookup returns CDR1 MNHNS and CDR2 SASEGT. The CDR3 sequence: CASRLTSGGTDTQYF. The CDR3 DNA is TGTGCCAGCAGACTCACTAGCGGGGGCACAGATACGCAGTATTTT.

The CDR3: CASSTGQGSTDTQYF. CDR3 coding DNA: TGTGCCAGCAGCACGGGACAGGGGAGCACAGATACGCAGTATTTT. The chain uses TRBV7-2 and TRBJ2-3, with TRBD1 matching over 10 bases. The CDR3 is 15 residues long. The V gene's germline CDR1 is SGHTA and CDR2 FQGNSA. Trimming at V came to 5 bases and at J to 0 bases, leaving 2 bases not matched to a gene.

The chain links TRBV5-1 to TRBJ1-1; maybe TRBD1 (6 bases). CDR1 SGHRS and CDR2 YFSETQ come from the germline V gene. The ends were cut back, 4 bases at V and 5 bases at J, with 21 bases in the middle. CDR3 length equals 16 residues. The CDR3 here is CASSTGSGVSGTEAFF. The CDR3 coding sequence is TGCGCCAGCAGCACAGGGTCCGGGGTAAGTGGGACTGAAGCTTTCTTT.

V gene TRBV18 combines with J gene TRBJ2-1; no clear D. The length of the CDR3 is 13 residues. Trimming removed 2 bases from V and 6 bases from J, with 8 bases in between. Germline V gene data show CDR1 as KGHSH and CDR2 as LQKENI. CDR3 coding DNA: TGTGCCAGCTCACCATTGGGCTCCAATGAGCAGTTCTTC. It specifies CASSPLGSNEQFF.

This chain connects TRBV3-1 to TRBJ2-7; D remains unclear. Per the germline V gene, CDR1 is LGHDT and CDR2 is YNNKEL (reference sequence). V was shortened by 4 bases and J by 3 bases, with 16 bases between the two germline ends. CDR3 size: 15 residues. The CDR3 DNA reads as TGTGCCAGCAGCCTGAAGTTCCAGTTAAGCTACGAGCAGTACTTC. Protein product: CASSLKFQLSYEQYF.

J is TRBJ1-5 and V is TRBV20-1; 9 nucleotides align to TRBD1. The CDR3 consists of 14 residues. Trimming at V came to 2 bases and at J to 5 bases, leaving 4 bases not matched to a gene. Per germline, CDR1 DFQATT and CDR2 SNEGSKA (reference sequence). The CDR3, as DNA: TGCAGTGCTAGAAGTGGACAGGGGTATCAGCCCCAGCATTTT. Encoded protein: CSARSGQGYQPQHF.

V usage is TRBV5-4 and J usage is TRBJ2-6, with TRBD2 matching over 10 bases. There are 20 residues in the CDR3. The V and J ends lost 3 bases and 0 bases, in that order; junction bases with no gene match: 12. The germline CDR1 and CDR2 sequences are SGHNT and YYREEE (reference sequence). CDR3 sequence reads: CASSSVDLAGDLSGANVLTF. CDR3 bases: TGTGCCAGCAGCTCCGTGGACCTAGCGGGGGACCTCTCTGGGGCCAACGTCCTGACTTTC.